This T cell receptor beta chain comes out of a study of CD8+ T cells in alopecia areata. About the research overall: The study gave treated patients oral tofacitinib at 5 to 10 mg twice daily.

Documented treatment: oral pan-JAK inhibitor, 5-10 mg twice daily. Worth noting for this clone: Its target is not known.

General study results and limits: One nonresponder leaves baseline CD8+ expansion's link to response uncertain.

Germline values: CDR1 SGHRS, CDR2 YFSETQ. V lost 0 bases, J lost 4 bases, and 12 bases stayed unmatched. The CDR3 sequence is 17 residues long. As the sequencing template, cDNA was produced by extracting RNA and reverse transcribing it. Method: immunoSEQ multiplex PCR; TCRdb's copy keeps in-frame clones and lacks some. The sample records approximately 200,000 clones, 55% to 70% being singletons. This sequence joins TRBV5-1 and TRBJ2-5, with 7 bases fitting TRBD1. The TCR sequence derives from a human donor with alopecia areata. The source was CD4+ T cells sorted from blood, collected at week 4, from a patient treated with tofacitinib. The DNA for the CDR3 is TGCGCCAGCAGCTTGGCCGTAAGACAGGGAGACGGAGAGACCCAGTACTTC. As protein: CASSLAVRQGDGETQYF.